The rows below give T cell receptor beta chains drawn from one sample of a study of blood T cell repertoires in COVID-19. Measured with immunoSEQ multiplex PCR; TCRdb has only the in-frame clones, and not every one. The sample consists of under 200,000 clones, roughly 80% of them appearing once. Source material: peripheral blood. The receptors originated from a man aged 55 to 70 with active or convalescent COVID-19. The CDR3 runs from the conserved cysteine through the conserved F or W. The D gene is left open where the match is weak. Only some rows state a clone size, as once, few, many or a class for expanded clones.

v_gene: TRBV9; d_gene: TRBD1; abundance: -; j_gene: TRBJ2-5; CDR3aa: CASSQTGTEYQETQYF; CDR3nt: TGTGCCAGCAGCCAGACCGGGACAGAGTACCAAGAGACCCAGTACTTC
v_gene: TRBV11-2; d_gene: -; abundance: -; j_gene: TRBJ2-3; CDR3aa: CASSSGLLLEADTQYF; CDR3nt: TGTGCCAGCAGCTCGGGACTTCTTTTAGAGGCAGATACGCAGTATTTT
v_gene: TRBV7-2; d_gene: TRBD2; abundance: -; j_gene: TRBJ2-1; CDR3aa: CASSLALAGVLEQFF; CDR3nt: TGTGCCAGCAGCTTAGCTCTAGCGGGAGTGCTTGAGCAGTTCTTC
v_gene: TRBV3-1/TRBV3-2; d_gene: -; abundance: -; j_gene: TRBJ1-1; CDR3aa: CASSLDSYRTEAFF; CDR3nt: TGTGCCAGCAGCTTAGACAGTTATCGGACTGAAGCTTTCTTT
v_gene: TRBV5-6; d_gene: TRBD1; abundance: -; j_gene: TRBJ1-3; CDR3aa: CASSRTGTLSGNTIYF; CDR3nt: TGTGCCAGCAGCCGGACAGGGACCCTCTCTGGAAACACCATATATTTT
v_gene: TRBV4-3; d_gene: TRBD2; abundance: once; j_gene: TRBJ2-3; CDR3aa: CASSQDGRGRYTDTQYF; CDR3nt: TGCGCCAGCAGCCAAGATGGGCGGGGGAGATACACAGATACGCAGTATTTT
v_gene: TRBV19; d_gene: -; abundance: -; j_gene: TRBJ1-2; CDR3aa: CASSRQNYGYTF; CDR3nt: TGTGCCAGTAGCCGACAGAACTATGGCTATACCTTC
v_gene: TRBV6-4; d_gene: -; abundance: -; j_gene: TRBJ2-3; CDR3aa: CASSEGPLATDTQYF; CDR3nt: TGTGCCAGCAGTGAAGGTCCCCTAGCCACAGATACGCAGTATTTT
v_gene: TRBV28; d_gene: TRBD1; abundance: -; j_gene: TRBJ2-3; CDR3aa: CASSLGQGTQYF; CDR3nt: TGTGCCAGCAGTCTCGGACAGGGGACGCAGTATTTT
v_gene: TRBV6-6; d_gene: -; abundance: -; j_gene: TRBJ2-2; CDR3aa: CASSYSGEDTGELFF; CDR3nt: TGTGCCAGCAGTTATAGCGGTGAAGACACCGGGGAGCTGTTTTTT
v_gene: TRBV5-1; d_gene: -; abundance: -; j_gene: TRBJ2-6; CDR3aa: CASSLAPRRANVLTF; CDR3nt: TGCGCCAGCAGCTTGGCACCGAGGAGGGCCAACGTCCTGACTTTC
v_gene: TRBV5-1; d_gene: -; abundance: few; j_gene: TRBJ2-7; CDR3aa: CASRASLSYEQYF; CDR3nt: TGCGCCAGCCGAGCGAGCCTCTCCTACGAGCAGTACTTC
v_gene: TRBV29-1; d_gene: -; abundance: -; j_gene: TRBJ2-4; CDR3aa: CSVGQVGNIQYF; CDR3nt: TGCAGCGTTGGGCAGGTCGGAAACATTCAGTACTTC
v_gene: TRBV11-3; d_gene: -; abundance: once; j_gene: TRBJ2-2; CDR3aa: CASKVDPGSTGELFF; CDR3nt: TGTGCCAGCAAGGTAGACCCGGGTAGCACCGGGGAGCTGTTTTTT
v_gene: TRBV28; d_gene: TRBD2; abundance: -; j_gene: TRBJ2-3; CDR3aa: CASSFSGNTDTQYF; CDR3nt: TGTGCCAGCAGTTTTAGCGGGAACACAGATACGCAGTATTTT
v_gene: TRBV28; d_gene: -; abundance: -; j_gene: TRBJ2-7; CDR3aa: CASEGATYEQYF; CDR3nt: TGTGCCAGCGAAGGGGCAACCTACGAGCAGTACTTC
v_gene: TRBV24-1; d_gene: TRBD2; abundance: -; j_gene: TRBJ2-1; CDR3aa: CATSDPTSGRYNEQFF; CDR3nt: TGTGCCACCAGTGATCCGACTAGCGGGCGTTACAATGAGCAGTTCTTC
v_gene: TRBV2; d_gene: TRBD2; abundance: -; j_gene: TRBJ2-1; CDR3aa: CASKLAGGPREQFF; CDR3nt: TGTGCCAGCAAGTTAGCGGGAGGCCCTAGGGAGCAGTTCTTC
v_gene: TRBV27; d_gene: TRBD2; abundance: -; j_gene: TRBJ2-7; CDR3aa: CASSFSGRYEQYF; CDR3nt: TGTGCCAGCAGTTTCAGCGGGAGGTATGAGCAGTACTTC
v_gene: TRBV18; d_gene: TRBD1; abundance: many; j_gene: TRBJ1-1; CDR3aa: CASSPRQGADTEAFF; CDR3nt: TGTGCCAGCTCACCGCGACAGGGGGCGGACACTGAAGCTTTCTTT
v_gene: TRBV9; d_gene: -; abundance: -; j_gene: TRBJ2-7; CDR3aa: CASSASAGQIYEQYF; CDR3nt: TGTGCCAGCAGCGCTTCCGCGGGACAGATTTACGAGCAGTACTTC
v_gene: TRBV28; d_gene: -; abundance: -; j_gene: TRBJ2-5; CDR3aa: CASSQLLARKETQYF; CDR3nt: TGTGCCAGCAGCCAACTTCTAGCGAGAAAAGAGACCCAGTACTTC